This T cell receptor (beta chain) was identified in a study of cytomegalovirus exposure and HLA in healthy donors. The PCR had 60 Vbeta and 13 Jbeta primers. Original analysis: Among the unique TCR beta chains that a later analysis counted, around 72 million in all, about 11 million were shared. TCRdb keeps only in-frame clones here, not all; method: immunoSEQ multiplex PCR. The V and J calls and the clone size are those of that table, but D and trimming were determined from the DNA. This sample has a few hundred thousand clones, with 80% to 85% found just once. Remarks on this clone: Antigen: not known.

Study-wide results and caveats: A reported reduction in N-insertions relative to the approximately 670-donor mean was seen in an Asian-associated ancestry cluster in a later analysis. The investigators catalogued some 150 TCR beta chains as cytomegalovirus-associated. Immune exposure was documented only through CMV serostatus.

Trimming left V 5 bases short and J 4 bases short, with 14 bases between. Germline assignment: CDR1 SGHVS and CDR2 FNYEAQ. The CDR3 runs to 15 residues. The chain carries TRBV7-6 and TRBJ2-2, with D uncertain. The clonotype comes from a woman in her sixties in good health and CMV-seropositive. The sample consisted of PBMCs. The CDR3 sequence: CASSETTPGTGELFF. Here the CDR3 DNA reads TGTGCCAGCAGCGAGACCACCCCGGGCACCGGGGAGCTGTTTTTT.